A single sample is the source of the 29 T cell receptor beta chains below, sequenced in a study of shared clonotypes between healthy human individuals. Sequenced by immunoSEQ multiplex PCR; TCRdb stores in-frame clones only, minus some. This sample has around 440,000 clones, with 75% to 80% found just once. The source material was PBMCs. The receptor set was obtained from a woman in her thirties or forties in good health. Some clones in this sample may be carry-over from other donors' samples.

This clone was found a few times. The gene calls are TRBV7-9 and TRBJ1-5; 11 bases fit TRBD1. The V gene end was trimmed by 5 bases and the J gene end by 7 bases; junction bases not matched to a gene: 4. Germline V gives CDR1 SEHNR, CDR2 FQNEAQ (reference sequence). The CDR3 is 14 residues long. CDR3 region: CASSPGTGGQPQHF. In DNA, the CDR3 is TGTGCCAGCAGCCCCGGGACAGGGGGGCAGCCCCAGCATTTT.

This clone was counted a few times. V is TRBV9 and J is TRBJ2-1, with D perhaps assigned TRBD1 or TRBD2 (7 bases each). Germline CDR1 SGDLS, CDR2 YYNGEE. The CDR3 sequence is 16 residues long. Trimming pared 0 bases from V and 4 bases from J, leaving 14 bases between. CDR3 coding DNA: TGTGCCAGCAGCGTAGGGGGAGGGACAGCATACAATGAGCAGTTCTTC. Its protein is CASSVGGGTAYNEQFF. The whole variable domain, remainder taken from reference TRBV9 and TRBJ2-1, is DSGVTQTPKHLITATGQRVTLRCSPRSGDLSVYWYQQSLDQGLQFLIQYYNGEERAKGNILERFSAQQFPDLHSELNLSSLELGDSALYFCASSVGGGTAYNEQFFGPGTRLTVL.

With respect to this clone: A much more abundant neighbour one base away suggests this may be a read error. The rearrangement uses TRBV28 and TRBJ1-3; D is ambiguous. The CDR3 covers 16 residues. Germline CDR1 reads MDHEN; CDR2 reads SYDVKM. CDR3 sequence reads: CASSWTMGSSANTIYF. For the CDR3, the DNA is TGTGCCAGCAGTTGGACGATGGGCTCCTCTGCAAACACCATATATTTT. Based on the CDR3 plus reference TRBV28 and TRBJ1-3, the full variable domain is DVKVTQSSRYLVKRTGEKVFLECVQDMDHENMFWYRQDPGLGLRLIYFSYDVKMKEKGDIPEGYSVSREKKERFSLILESASTNQTSMYLCASSWTMGSSANTIYFGEGSWLTVV.

V is TRBV6-1 and J is TRBJ2-5; TRBD1 matches 10 bases. With V trimmed by 1 base and J by 3 bases, 8 bases remained unmatched. Germline CDR1 and CDR2: MNHNS and SASEGT. The CDR3 covers 17 residues. This chain's CDR3 is CASSEGVGDRGEETQYF. CDR3 nucleotides: TGTGCCAGCAGTGAAGGAGTTGGGGACAGGGGAGAAGAGACCCAGTACTTC.

This sequence joins TRBV19 and TRBJ1-1, with D possibly being TRBD1 (6 bases). Germline V gene lookup returns CDR1 LNHDA and CDR2 SQIVND (reference sequence). This CDR3 comprises 14 residues. Trimming cost V 2 bases and J 1 base, with 8 bases left between them. CDR3 nucleotide sequence: TGTGCCAGTAGTATACGGGGGGCGAACACTGAAGCTTTCTTT. Encoded protein: CASSIRGANTEAFF.

A single count supports this clone. The chain joins TRBV29-1 to TRBJ2-5; TRBD1 matches at 9 bases. V trimming: 7 bases; J trimming: 4 bases; junction bases outside the gene matches: 7. CDR3 length: 13 residues. Germline CDR1 and CDR2: SQVTM and ANQGSEA. CDR3 region: CSAGTGKRETQYF. CDR3 bases: TGCAGCGCCGGGACAGGGAAACGAGAGACCCAGTACTTC.

The chain is built from TRBV12-5 and TRBJ2-7; no definite D call. There are 22 residues in the CDR3. Trimming shortened V by 9 bases and J by 4 bases, and 43 bases separated the two germline ends. Looked up from germline, CDR1 is LGHNT and CDR2 is FRNRAP. CDR3 loop: CARGPPPTPDPDLTWGLYEQYF. For the CDR3, the DNA is TGTGCTAGAGGGCCCCCCCCGACCCCTGACCCCGACCTGACCTGGGGATTATACGAGCAGTACTTC.

The rearrangement uses TRBV19 and TRBJ2-1; either TRBD1 or TRBD2 may fit D (5 bases each). Trimming took off 5 bases at V and 4 bases at J, with 12 bases between the two ends. The CDR3 has 14 residues. Germline V gene lookup returns CDR1 LNHDA and CDR2 SQIVND (reference sequence). CDR3 protein: CASSGGDLYNEQFF. The CDR3 DNA is TGTGCCAGTAGTGGGGGAGATCTGTACAATGAGCAGTTCTTC.

This chain joins TRBV4-2 and TRBJ1-4; TRBD1 aligns across 9 bases. The V segment lost 5 bases and the J segment 11 bases; nucleotides outside the gene matches: 21. Germline V gene data show CDR1 as LGHNA and CDR2 as YNFKEQ. The CDR3 extends over 18 amino acids. The CDR3 nucleotides read TGTGCCAGCAGCGACCGGACCGGGACAGGGTCAACCCGTCATAAACTGTTTTTT. Its protein is CASSDRTGTGSTRHKLFF.

The chain is built from TRBV2 and TRBJ1-2; 7 positions agree with TRBD1. The CDR3 has 14 residues. Germline V gene data show CDR1 as SNHLY and CDR2 as FYNNEI. V lost 5 bases to trimming and J lost 4 bases; unmatched junction nucleotides: 7. Here the CDR3 reads CASSPYRDSYGYTF. CDR3 sequence (DNA): TGTGCCAGCAGTCCGTATCGGGACAGCTATGGCTACACCTTC.

The chain recombines TRBV29-1 with TRBJ1-3, with D unresolved. The germline V gene encodes CDR1 SQVTM and CDR2 ANQGSEA. This CDR3 is built from 14 residues. The V and J ends lost 4 bases and 0 bases respectively, with 10 bases between them. CDR3 bases: TGCAGCGTTGTATGGCCGAGCTCTGGAAACACCATATATTTT. It encodes CSVVWPSSGNTIYF.

This clone was seen a handful of times. The rearrangement uses TRBV18 and TRBJ1-1; D ambiguous. Trimming removed 6 bases from V and 3 bases from J, with 11 bases in between. Germline V gene lookup returns CDR1 KGHSH and CDR2 LQKENI. CDR3 length: 13 residues. The CDR3 nucleotides are TGTGCCAGCTCGCCCGACCGATACACTGAAGCTTTCTTT. Amino acid sequence: CASSPDRYTEAFF.

This chain connects TRBV6-5 to TRBJ2-5; tentative D call: TRBD1 (5 bases). This CDR3 contains 15 residues. The V end lost 6 bases, the J end lost 2 bases, and 16 bases lay between the germline ends. Germline loops: CDR1 MNHEY, CDR2 SVGAGI. This CDR3 reads CASSHSGFRQETQYF. Here the CDR3 DNA reads TGTGCCAGCAGCCACTCAGGGTTTCGGCAAGAGACCCAGTACTTC.

The J gene is TRBJ2-2, the V gene TRBV7-2, with D possibly called TRBD1 or TRBD2 (5 bases each). Germline V CDR1 and CDR2: SGHTA, FQGNSA. The germline V and J ends were trimmed by 5 bases and 2 bases, with 12 bases remaining between them. The CDR3 is 15 amino acids. The DNA for the CDR3 is TGTGCCAGCAGCCAAACCGGGACCAACACCGGGGAGCTGTTTTTT. Its protein product is CASSQTGTNTGELFF.

This clone occurred a few times. A read error is the likely source, as a far larger clone sits one nucleotide away. Other DNA sequences of this sample code for an identical CDR3. J is TRBJ1-5 and V is TRBV2; TRBD1 is a possible D gene (6 bases). The CDR3 has 15 amino acids. In germline, CDR1 is SNHLY, CDR2 FYNNEI. CDR3 sequence: CASSEGGFSNQPQHF. CDR3 bases: TGTGCCAGCAGCGAAGGGGGATTTAGCAATCAGCCCCAGCATTTT. Supplemented by reference TRBV2 and TRBJ1-5, the full variable domain reads EPEVTQTPSHQVTQMGQEVILRCVPISNHLYFYWYRQILGQKVEFLVSFYNNEISEKSEIFDDQFSVERPDGSNFTLKIRSTKLEDSAMYFCASSEGGFSNQPQHFGDGTRLSIL.

This rearrangement joins TRBV2 to TRBJ1-1, with unresolved D. The length of the CDR3 is 12 residues. V was pared by 5 bases and J by 6 bases, with 10 bases between. Germline CDR1 SNHLY, CDR2 FYNNEI. As DNA, the CDR3 is TGTGCCAGCAGTCTGGACTTCCCTGAAGCTTTCTTT. Its protein product is CASSLDFPEAFF.

J is TRBJ2-1 and V is TRBV7-2, with D hard to call. The CDR3 consists of 12 residues. V was pared by 2 bases and J by 9 bases, with 8 bases between. Germline V gene lookup returns CDR1 SGHTA and CDR2 FQGNSA. In DNA, the CDR3 is TGTGCCAGCAGCTTATCCGCACTTGAGCAGTTCTTC. Translation: CASSLSALEQFF.

This sequence joins TRBV6-6 and TRBJ1-4; no clear D gene. This CDR3 has 16 residues. V dropped 6 bases and J dropped 0 bases, with 14 bases sitting between them. Germline loops: CDR1 MNHNY, CDR2 SVGAGI (reference sequence). CDR3 sequence reads: CASSSPSAATNEKLFF. Here the CDR3 DNA reads TGTGCCAGCAGCTCCCCCTCCGCGGCAACTAATGAAAAACTGTTTTTT.

The V gene is TRBV27, the J gene TRBJ1-2; perhaps TRBD1 as D (5 bases). This CDR3 has 15 residues. Trimming left V 5 bases short and J 6 bases short, with 19 bases between. Per germline, CDR1 MNHEY and CDR2 SMNVEV (reference sequence). CDR3 sequence (DNA): TGTGCCAGCAGTACATCAGGGTTCGCTATGCATGGCTACACCTTC. Translation gives CASSTSGFAMHGYTF.

The V gene is TRBV7-2, the J gene TRBJ2-1; tentative D call: TRBD2 (6 bases). The CDR3 totals 13 residues. With 4 bases removed from V and 10 bases from J, the gap between germline ends came to 14 bases. CDR1 SGHTA and CDR2 FQGNSA come from the germline V gene. The CDR3 loop reads CASSWDWRREQFF. CDR3 nucleotide sequence: TGTGCCAGCAGCTGGGACTGGCGTCGGGAGCAGTTCTTC.

Regarding this clone: A much larger clonotype is one base distant, so this may be a read error. The rearrangement joins TRBV6-9 to TRBJ2-1; no definite D call. The CDR3 is 15 amino acids. Germline lookup yields CDR1 MNHGY and CDR2 SVAAGI. CDR3 DNA sequence: TGTGCCAGCAGCCTACCACTTCGGGTCCACAATGAGCAGCTCTTC. Residues: CASSLPLRVHNEQLF.

CDR3 nucleotide sequence: TGTGCCAGCAGCCAAGAATGGAAGACAGCTGACTATGGCTACACCTTC. The encoded protein is CASSQEWKTADYGYTF. The chain has TRBV14 and TRBJ1-2, with D maybe TRBD1 (5 bases). CDR1 and CDR2 from the germline V gene are SGHDN and FVKESK. The CDR3 has 16 amino acids. V was trimmed by 0 bases and J by 3 bases, leaving 14 bases between them.

The chain couples TRBV6-4 to TRBJ2-6; D gene ambiguous. Trimming pared 3 bases from V and 3 bases from J, leaving 6 bases between. CDR3 length equals 14 residues. Germline V gene sequence: CDR1 MRHNA, CDR2 SNTAGT. CDR3 region: CASSEGFGANVLTF. The CDR3 DNA reads as TGTGCCAGCAGTGAGGGGTTTGGGGCCAACGTCCTGACTTTC.

This clone was detected only a few times. The J gene is TRBJ2-1, the V gene TRBV14, with D unresolved. Trimming left V 4 bases short and J 2 bases short, with 24 bases between. The germline CDR1 and CDR2 sequences are SGHDN and FVKESK. The CDR3 consists of 19 residues. Here the CDR3 reads CASSRRLWRYNTTYNEQFF. For the CDR3, the DNA is TGTGCCAGCAGCCGACGACTTTGGAGATACAATACCACCTACAATGAGCAGTTCTTC.

Comments on this clone: A much bigger clone sits one base away, suggesting this may be a read error. The V and J genes are TRBV2 and TRBJ1-2; 7 bases are a match to TRBD1. Looked up from germline, CDR1 is SNHLY and CDR2 is FYNNEI. The CDR3 runs to 14 residues. The CDR3: CASSVTQGDYGYIF. CDR3 DNA: TGTGCCAGCAGTGTTACGCAGGGGGACTATGGCTACATCTTC.

The genes are TRBV4-1 and TRBJ2-1; maybe TRBD2 (5 bases). CDR1 is MGHRA and CDR2 is YSYEKL in the germline V gene. This CDR3 spans 17 amino acids. V gave up 2 bases and J gave up 0 bases, with 14 bases separating them. CDR3 sequence: CASSQKSGPSSYNEQFF. CDR3 DNA: TGCGCCAGCAGCCAAAAAAGCGGACCGAGCTCCTACAATGAGCAGTTCTTC.

V and J are TRBV10-2 and TRBJ2-1, with 9 bases fitting TRBD2. With 11 bases clipped from V and 8 bases from J, the junction kept 22 bases outside the gene matches. Per the germline V gene, CDR1 is WSHSY and CDR2 is SAAADI. The CDR3 consists of 17 residues. This CDR3 is CAGLGLAGMRGCHEQFF. In DNA form, the CDR3 reads TGCGCCGGGTTAGGGCTAGCGGGAATGAGGGGGTGCCATGAGCAGTTCTTC.

Only a few counts were recorded for this clone. This chain uses TRBV7-3 with TRBJ2-3; D gene unclear. The germline CDR1 and CDR2 sequences are SGHTA and FQGTGA. V was trimmed by 0 bases and J by 10 bases, leaving 11 bases between them. This CDR3 is 13 amino acids long. The CDR3 sequence: CASSLTSIEAQYF. The CDR3 coding sequence is TGTGCCAGCAGCTTAACATCAATAGAGGCGCAGTATTTT.

The gene calls are TRBV10-2 and TRBJ2-7, with 8 bases fitting TRBD2. This CDR3 contains 19 residues. Germline CDR1 and CDR2: WSHSY and SAAADI. With 0 bases clipped from V and 0 bases from J, the junction kept 13 bases outside the gene matches. The CDR3 nucleotides read TGCGCCAGCAGTGAGTCGAACCTCGGGGGGGGAAGAAGCTCCTACGAGCAGTACTTC. It translates to CASSESNLGGGRSSYEQYF.